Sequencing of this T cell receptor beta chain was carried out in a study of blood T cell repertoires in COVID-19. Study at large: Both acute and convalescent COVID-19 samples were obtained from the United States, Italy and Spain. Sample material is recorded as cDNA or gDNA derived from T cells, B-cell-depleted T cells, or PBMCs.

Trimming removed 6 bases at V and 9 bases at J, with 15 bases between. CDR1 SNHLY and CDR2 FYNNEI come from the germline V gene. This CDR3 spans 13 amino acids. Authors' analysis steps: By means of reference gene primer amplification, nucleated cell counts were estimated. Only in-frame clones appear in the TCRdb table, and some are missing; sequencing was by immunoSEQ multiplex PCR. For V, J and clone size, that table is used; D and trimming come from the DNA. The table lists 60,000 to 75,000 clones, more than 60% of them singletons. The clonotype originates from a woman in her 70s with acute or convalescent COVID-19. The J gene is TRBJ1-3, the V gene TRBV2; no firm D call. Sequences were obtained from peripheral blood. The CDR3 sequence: CASSAVPEGTIYF. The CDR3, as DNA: TGTGCCAGCAGCGCCGTGCCTGAGGGCACCATATATTTT. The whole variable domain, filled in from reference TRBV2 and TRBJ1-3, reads EPEVTQTPSHQVTQMGQEVILRCVPISNHLYFYWYRQILGQKVEFLVSFYNNEISEKSEIFDDQFSVERPDGSNFTLKIRSTKLEDSAMYFCASSAVPEGTIYFGEGSWLTVV.